The TCR beta chain described here comes from a study of T cell responses to AZD1222 COVID-19 vaccine. The study pooled second doses at about 4 or about 12 weeks. Concerning this clone: Its matching antigen is unknown.

Sequencing used immunoSEQ multiplex PCR; TCRdb keeps in-frame clones, though not all of them. In the table there are over 95,000 clones, about 87% of which are singletons. The study, taken as a whole, reports: No repertoire was sampled before or during the peak T cell response, only after it. After two AZD1222 doses, spike-specific TCR breadth and depth rose versus day 0. Clonal diversity was possibly underestimated; the donors were predominantly white British and more often female.

CDR3 size: 14 residues. The V gene lost 1 base and the J gene lost 8 bases, with 14 bases spanning the gap. The V gene's germline CDR1 is LGHDT and CDR2 YNNKEL (reference sequence). This TCR derives from an adult who received the AZD1222 COVID-19 vaccine. The chain employs TRBV3-1 (or the pseudogene TRBV3-2) and TRBJ1-2; D remains ambiguous. The starting material was peripheral blood, obtained 28 days after the second AZD1222 dose. CDR3 sequence reads: CASSQGTDGVGYTF. The CDR3 coding sequence is TGTGCCAGCAGCCAAGGGACGGACGGCGTCGGCTACACCTTC.